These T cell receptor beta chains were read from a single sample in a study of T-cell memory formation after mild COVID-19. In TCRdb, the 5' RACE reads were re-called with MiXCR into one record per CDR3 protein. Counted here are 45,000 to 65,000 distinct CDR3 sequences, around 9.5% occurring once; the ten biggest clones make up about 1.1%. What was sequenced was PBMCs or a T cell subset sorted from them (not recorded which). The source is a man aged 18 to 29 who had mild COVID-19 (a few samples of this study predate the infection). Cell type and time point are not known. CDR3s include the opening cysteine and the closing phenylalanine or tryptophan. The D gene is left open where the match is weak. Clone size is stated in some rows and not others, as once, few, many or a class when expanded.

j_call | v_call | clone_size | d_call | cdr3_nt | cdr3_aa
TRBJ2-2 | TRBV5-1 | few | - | TGCGCCAGCAGCTTGGGTATGGCGGGGGCCTACACCGGGGAGCTGTTTTTT | CASSLGMAGAYTGELFF
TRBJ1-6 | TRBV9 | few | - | TGTGCCAGTTCGAAGGGCCTTAGTGATTCACCCCTCCACTTT | CASSKGLSDSPLHF
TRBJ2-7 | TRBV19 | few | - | TGTGCCAGTAGGGCCCTTTTGGGCTACGAGCAGTACTTC | CASRALLGYEQYF
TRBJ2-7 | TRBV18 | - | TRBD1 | TGTGCCAGCTCACCATCGATCGGGGACAGCAGGAACATGTACTTC | CASSPSIGDSRNMYF
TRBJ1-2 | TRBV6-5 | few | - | TGTGCCAGCACCAAGGACGGACGGAACTATGGCTACACCTTC | CASTKDGRNYGYTF
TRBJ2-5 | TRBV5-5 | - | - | TGTGCCAGCAGCTTTTCGGGACATCAAGAGACCCAGTACTTC | CASSFSGHQETQYF
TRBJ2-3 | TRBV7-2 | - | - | TGTGCCAGCAGCTTTACGGCTGACACAGATACGCAGTATTTT | CASSFTADTDTQYF
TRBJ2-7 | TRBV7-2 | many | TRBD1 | TGTGCCAGCAGCCTCGGACAGGGTACCTACGAGCAGTACTTC | CASSLGQGTYEQYF
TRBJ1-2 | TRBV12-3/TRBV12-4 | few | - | TGTGCCAGCAGTCGGGACTCGGGGAACTATGGCTACACCTTC | CASSRDSGNYGYTF
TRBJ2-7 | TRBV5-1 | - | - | TGCGCCAGCAGCTTGGCCGCCCAGGGATCCTACGAGCAGTACTTC | CASSLAAQGSYEQYF
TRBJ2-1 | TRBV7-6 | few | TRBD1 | TGTGCCAGCAGCCGGACAGGGTCCTCCTACAATGAGCAGTTCTTC | CASSRTGSSYNEQFF
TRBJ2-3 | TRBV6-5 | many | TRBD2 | TGTGCCAGCAGAACGGGGGGGGCCTACACAGATACGCAGTATTTT | CASRTGGAYTDTQYF
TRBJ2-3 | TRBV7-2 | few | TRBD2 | TGTGCCAGCAGTCTTCGGAGCGGGGGCACAGATACGCAGTATTTT | CASSLRSGGTDTQYF
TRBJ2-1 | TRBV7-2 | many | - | TGTGCCAGCAGCTTAGACAGGGCGTCCTACAATGAGCAGTTCTTC | CASSLDRASYNEQFF
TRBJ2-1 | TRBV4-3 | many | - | TGCGCCAGCAGCCAAGAAGGGACTTACAATGAGCAGTTCTTC | CASSQEGTYNEQFF
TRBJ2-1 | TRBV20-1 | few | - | TGCAGTGCTAGAGTAAGGAACAATGAGCAGTTCTTC | CSARVRNNEQFF
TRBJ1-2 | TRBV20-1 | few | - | TGCAGTGCTAGGCGACAGGCTTCTGACTATGGCTACACCTTC | CSARRQASDYGYTF
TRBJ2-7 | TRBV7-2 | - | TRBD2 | TGTGCCAGCAGCCTGACTAGCGGGAGCTCCTACGAGCAGTACTTC | CASSLTSGSSYEQYF
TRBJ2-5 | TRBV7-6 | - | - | TGTGCCAGCAGCAAAACGGGGGTTGAGACCCAGTACTTC | CASSKTGVETQYF
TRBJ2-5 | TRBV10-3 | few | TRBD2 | TGTGCCATCCGGTCGGGAGGCGGGGACCAAGAGACCCAGTACTTC | CAIRSGGGDQETQYF
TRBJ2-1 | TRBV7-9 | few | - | TGTGCCAGCAGCTTATTCCATGAGCAGTTCTTC | CASSLFHEQFF
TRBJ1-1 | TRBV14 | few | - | TGTGCCAGCAGCCCCAGGTCCTCACGGACTGAAGCTTTCTTT | CASSPRSSRTEAFF
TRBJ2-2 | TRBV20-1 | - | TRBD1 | TGCAGTGCTCCCGGGACAGGGTTAATCACCGGGGAGCTGTTTTTT | CSAPGTGLITGELFF
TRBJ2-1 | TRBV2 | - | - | TGTGCCAGCAGTGAAGTGGGGGAGCAGTTCTTC | CASSEVGEQFF
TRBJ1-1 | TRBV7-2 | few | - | TGTGCCAGCAGCCCTCAGAGAGCTGAAGCTTTCTTT | CASSPQRAEAFF
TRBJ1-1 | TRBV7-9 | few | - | TGTGCCAGCAGCTTCGGGGGTACCACTGAAGCTTTCTTT | CASSFGGTTEAFF
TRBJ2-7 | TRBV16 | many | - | TGTGCCAGCAGCCCCTTCCGGGTGAGCTCCTACGAGCAGTACTTC | CASSPFRVSSYEQYF
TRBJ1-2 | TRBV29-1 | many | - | TGCAGCGTTGGAAGACTTGGCTACACCTTC | CSVGRLGYTF
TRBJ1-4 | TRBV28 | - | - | TGTGCCAGCAGTCCCCCTCGCGCAGGAGCAACTAATGAAAAACTGTTTTTT | CASSPPRAGATNEKLFF
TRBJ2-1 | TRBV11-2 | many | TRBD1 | TGTGCCAGCAGCTCGACAGGGGGCGATGAGCAGTTCTTC | CASSSTGGDEQFF
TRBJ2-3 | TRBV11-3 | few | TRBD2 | TGTGCCAGCAGCTCACCGGGGGGTCCGAGGGATACGCAGTATTTT | CASSSPGGPRDTQYF
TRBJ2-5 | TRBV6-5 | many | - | TGTGCCAGCAGTTCCCAATGGTCTTCGGCGGAGACCCAGTACTTC | CASSSQWSSAETQYF
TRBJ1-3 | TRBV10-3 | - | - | TGTGCCATCAGTGAGGCACCCCCCAGGGTTGGAAACACCATATATTTT | CAISEAPPRVGNTIYF
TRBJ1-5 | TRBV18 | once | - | TGTGCCAGCTCAATGGGTAGCTTGCACAATCAGCCCCAGCATTTT | CASSMGSLHNQPQHF
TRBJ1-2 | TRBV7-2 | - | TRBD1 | TGTGCCAGCAGCTTGAGCGGGACAGCTTACTATGGCTACACCTTC | CASSLSGTAYYGYTF
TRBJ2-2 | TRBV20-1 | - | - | TGCAGTGCTAGGGGCGGGGCCGGGGAGCTGTTTTTT | CSARGGAGELFF
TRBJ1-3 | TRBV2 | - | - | TGTGCCAGCAGGCCCGACAGGCTTAGGACCATATATTTT | CASRPDRLRTIYF
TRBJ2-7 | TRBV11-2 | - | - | TGTGCCAGCAGCCATTCGACAGGCGACTACGAGCAGTACTTC | CASSHSTGDYEQYF
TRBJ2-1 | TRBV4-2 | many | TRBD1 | TGTGCCAGCAGCCAAGGATCCCTCAGGGGGACCAATGAGCAGTTCTTC | CASSQGSLRGTNEQFF
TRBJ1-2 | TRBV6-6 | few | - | TGTGCCAGCACCCCAGAGAACTATGGCTACACCTTC | CASTPENYGYTF
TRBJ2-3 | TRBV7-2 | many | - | TGTGCCAGCAGCTTGGGGCTGGGTAGCACAGATACGCAGTATTTT | CASSLGLGSTDTQYF
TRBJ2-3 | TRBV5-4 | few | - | TGTGCCAGCAGCAATTTAGCCACAGATACGCAGTATTTT | CASSNLATDTQYF
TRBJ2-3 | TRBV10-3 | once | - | TGTGCCAACAGTAGGAAAGGGGCGGGGGCCACAGATACGCAGTATTTT | CANSRKGAGATDTQYF
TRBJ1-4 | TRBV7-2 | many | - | TGTGCCAGCAGCCCCTCACAGGCTCGGGGGGAAAAACTGTTTTTT | CASSPSQARGEKLFF
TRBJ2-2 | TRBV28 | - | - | TGTGCCAGCAGGTGGCAGGGACTCACCGGGGAGCTGTTTTTT | CASRWQGLTGELFF
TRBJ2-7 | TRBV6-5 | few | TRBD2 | TGTGCCAGCACCGGGGGGACCTCCTACGAGCAGTACTTC | CASTGGTSYEQYF
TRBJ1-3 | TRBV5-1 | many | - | TGCGCCAGCAGCTTGGACCTCGCCCGTGGAAACACCATATATTTT | CASSLDLARGNTIYF
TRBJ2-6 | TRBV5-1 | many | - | TGCGCCAGCAGCTTGGCGCCTTCCGGGGCCAACGTCCTGACTTTC | CASSLAPSGANVLTF
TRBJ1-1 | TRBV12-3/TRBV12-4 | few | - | TGTGCCAGCAGTCCACATGCCGGGACAAAGATAGACACTGAAGCTTTCTTT | CASSPHAGTKIDTEAFF
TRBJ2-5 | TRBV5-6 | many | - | TGTGCCAGCAGCTCACTAGTGCAAGAGACCCAGTACTTC | CASSSLVQETQYF
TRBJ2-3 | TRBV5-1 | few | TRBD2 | TGCGCCAGCAGCTTGGAAGGTCTCGTCCCAGCGGGGAGCACAGATACGCAGTATTTT | CASSLEGLVPAGSTDTQYF
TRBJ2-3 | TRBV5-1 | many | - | TGCGCCAGCACGCTTGGGATATCGGGACACTCCACAGATACGCAGTATTTT | CASTLGISGHSTDTQYF